The 27 T cell receptor beta chains given below trace back to one sample, sequenced in a study of PD-L1 blockade in urothelial cancer. Time point specified: peripheral blood 6 weeks after treatment start. Clones were sequenced by immunoSEQ multiplex PCR, and TCRdb holds only the in-frame ones, with some missing. The sample has about 51,000 clones, around nine tenths seen once; the top ten hold less than 2.5%. Specimen: PBMCs, collected around atezolizumab (anti-PD-L1) treatment. The receptors originated from a man in his 60s with urothelial cancer.

The CDR3 region has the DNA TGTGCCAGCAGCGTGGGACAGACAGTCACAGATACGCAGTATTTT. Its translation: CASSVGQTVTDTQYF. This chain connects TRBV6-5 to TRBJ2-3; 7 nucleotides agree with TRBD1. The CDR3 spans 15 residues. Trimming removed 6 bases from V and 2 bases from J; junction bases left unmatched: 8. Germline-derived CDR1 and CDR2 are MNHEY and SVGAGI.

This sequence joins TRBV2 and TRBJ2-3; 12 bases align to TRBD1. The CDR3 covers 15 residues. Germline V lookup: CDR1 SNHLY, CDR2 FYNNEI. V gave up 5 bases and J gave up 3 bases; unmatched junction bases: 3. CDR3 loop: CASSWGQGATDTQYF. The CDR3 nucleotides are TGTGCCAGCAGTTGGGGACAGGGGGCGACAGATACGCAGTATTTT.

The chain recombines TRBV29-1 with TRBJ2-3; 12 nucleotides align to TRBD2. Per germline, CDR1 SQVTM and CDR2 ANQGSEA. This CDR3 is built from 16 residues. After removal of 4 bases from V and 2 bases from J, the junction contained 7 bases not matched to a gene. The CDR3 nucleotides are TGCAGCGTTGTGTGGTGGACTAGCGGGAACACAGATACGCAGTATTTT. It is translated as CSVVWWTSGNTDTQYF.

The genes are TRBV28 and TRBJ1-2; 9 bases are shared with TRBD1. V dropped 6 bases and J dropped 8; count of bases not matched to a gene: 10. In germline, CDR1 is MDHEN, CDR2 SYDVKM. The CDR3 consists of 14 residues. CDR3 coding DNA: TGTGCCAGCAGGACTACGGACAGGGGAAAAGGCTACACCTTC. Translated: CASRTTDRGKGYTF.

V usage is TRBV6-5 and J usage is TRBJ2-1; TRBD2 might be the D (5 bases). Between the trimmed V and J ends, which lost 7 bases and 1 base, there was a span of 14 bases. CDR3 length: 15 amino acids. Per the germline V gene, CDR1 is MNHEY and CDR2 is SVGAGI. The CDR3 DNA is TGTGCCAGCACCTTAAGCGGATCGTCCTACAATGAGCAGTTCTTC. The encoded protein is CASTLSGSSYNEQFF.

This clone appeared once. The chain employs TRBV6-6 and TRBJ1-2; D call uncertain. Germline V gene sequence: CDR1 MNHNY, CDR2 SVGAGI (reference sequence). The V gene lost 7 bases and the J gene lost 6 bases, with 15 bases spanning the gap. The CDR3 spans 13 residues. The CDR3 sequence: CASTSWREHGYTF. The CDR3 region has the DNA TGTGCCAGCACTTCATGGAGGGAGCATGGCTACACCTTC.

A single count supports this clone. This sequence joins TRBV5-4 and TRBJ1-2; D might be TRBD1 (6 bases). The CDR3 sequence is 14 residues long. Germline CDR1 and CDR2: SGHNT and YYREEE (reference sequence). V was trimmed by 0 bases and J by 1 base, leaving 7 bases between them. The CDR3 is CASSLGGHNYGYTF. The CDR3 coding sequence is TGTGCCAGCAGCTTGGGGGGACATAACTATGGCTACACCTTC.

The gene calls are TRBV20-1 and TRBJ1-1; tentative D call: TRBD1 (5 bases). The CDR3 loop spans 10 amino acids. From germline, CDR1 is DFQATT and CDR2 SNEGSKA (reference sequence). Trimming stripped 8 bases from V and 7 bases from J, with 11 bases between. As DNA, the CDR3 is TGCAGTCTCTTAGGGGATGAAGCTTTCTTT. Translated: CSLLGDEAFF.

V is TRBV19 and J is TRBJ1-2, with TRBD1 identical over 10 bases. Germline V CDR1 and CDR2: LNHDA, SQIVND (reference sequence). Losses at the gene ends were 7 bases for V and 5 bases for J; bases not matched to a gene: 4. The CDR3 extends over 13 amino acids. The CDR3 protein is CASTRDRGYGYTF. The CDR3 bases are TGTGCCAGTACCCGGGACAGGGGTTATGGCTACACCTTC.

V and J are TRBV7-6 and TRBJ2-7; 9 positions match TRBD1. V shed 1 base, J shed 3 bases, and the junction held 4 bases outside the gene matches. The CDR3 sequence is 15 residues long. The germline CDR1 and CDR2 sequences are SGHVS and FNYEAQ. The chain's CDR3 is CASSLVADRGYEQYF. The CDR3 bases are TGTGCCAGCAGCTTAGTTGCGGACAGGGGCTACGAGCAGTACTTC.

The chain recombines TRBV4-2 with TRBJ2-2, with a weak D call TRBD1 (7 bases). CDR1 and CDR2 from the germline V gene are LGHNA and YNFKEQ. V was pared by 4 bases and J by 0 bases, with 15 bases between. The CDR3 contains 17 residues. CDR3 in amino acids: CASSREGGTANTGELFF. In DNA form, the CDR3 reads TGTGCCAGCAGCCGCGAAGGAGGGACAGCGAACACCGGGGAGCTGTTTTTT.

The V and J genes are TRBV5-4 and TRBJ1-4; D might be TRBD1 (6 bases). Trimming left V 4 bases short and J 5 bases short, with 12 bases between. Looked up from germline, CDR1 is SGHNT and CDR2 is YYREEE (reference sequence). This CDR3 region has 14 residues. The CDR3 DNA follows: TGTGCCAGCAGCATAGGGGGGGGAAATGAAAAACTGTTTTTT. Translated, it gives CASSIGGGNEKLFF.

The gene calls are TRBV28 and TRBJ1-2; D possibly corresponds to TRBD1 (6 bases). V dropped 4 bases and J dropped 5 bases, with 11 bases sitting between them. Looked up from germline, CDR1 is MDHEN and CDR2 is SYDVKM. The CDR3 is made up of 13 amino acids. The CDR3 coding sequence is TGTGCCAGCAGTTCGGGGGGCGGGTATGGCTACACCTTC. It encodes CASSSGGGYGYTF.

The chain has TRBV5-5 and TRBJ1-5; no definite D call. Germline CDR1 is SGHKS and CDR2 is YYEKEE (reference sequence). Trimming cost V 3 bases and J 6 bases, with 16 bases left between them. This CDR3 spans 15 amino acids. The CDR3 DNA reads as TGTGCCAGCAGCTCGCATGGGGAGAAGGGTCAGCCCCAGCATTTT. Its translation: CASSSHGEKGQPQHF.

The CDR3 region is CASSPIDSGGTHPYNEQFF. The CDR3 DNA reads TGTGCCAGCAGCCCAATTGATAGCGGGGGGACCCACCCCTACAATGAGCAGTTCTTC. The chain combines TRBV7-9 with TRBJ2-1; 10 bases fit TRBD2. This CDR3 region has 19 residues. V trimming: 5 bases; J trimming: 2 bases; junction bases outside the gene matches: 15. CDR1 is SEHNR and CDR2 is FQNEAQ in the germline V gene (reference sequence).

V and J are TRBV29-1 and TRBJ2-2; no clear D gene. With 2 bases removed from V and 6 bases from J, the gap between germline ends came to 7 bases. This CDR3 is built from 12 residues. Germline V gives CDR1 SQVTM, CDR2 ANQGSEA. CDR3 nucleotides: TGCAGCGTTGAAAGAAGCGCCGGGGAGCTGTTTTTT. This sequence encodes CSVERSAGELFF.

This sequence joins TRBV30 and TRBJ2-3; 15 nucleotides match TRBD2. This CDR3 is 20 amino acids long. In germline, CDR1 is GTSNPN, CDR2 SVGIG (reference sequence). V shed 5 bases, J shed 2 bases, and the junction held 17 bases outside the gene matches. CDR3 protein: CAWAIAGLAGGGLVTDTQYF. The CDR3, as DNA: TGTGCCTGGGCCATAGCGGGACTAGCGGGGGGAGGTCTTGTCACAGATACGCAGTATTTT.

The chain recombines TRBV5-1 with TRBJ2-1; D not resolved. Germline V CDR1 and CDR2: SGHRS, YFSETQ. CDR3 length: 15 residues. V gave up 0 bases and J gave up 2 bases, with 9 bases separating them. In DNA form, the CDR3 reads TGCGCCAGCAGCTTGGACTATACGACCTACAATGAGCAGTTCTTC. It specifies CASSLDYTTYNEQFF.

The rearrangement links TRBV15 to TRBJ1-1; 8 bases are shared with TRBD1. Germline-derived CDR1 and CDR2 are LNHNV and YYDKDF (reference sequence). The CDR3 runs 15 residues. V was clipped by 0 bases and J by 2 bases; unmatched bases: 2. DNA of the CDR3: TGTGCCACCAGCAGAGAGACAGGGGAAAACACTGAAGCTTTCTTT. It encodes CATSRETGENTEAFF.

Here the CDR3 reads CASSSNPERGEQYF. The CDR3, as DNA: TGTGCCAGCAGCTCGAACCCGGAGCGGGGCGAGCAGTACTTC. The V and J genes are TRBV7-3 and TRBJ2-7, with TRBD2 identical over 7 bases. Germline CDR1 reads SGHTA; CDR2 reads FQGTGA. The CDR3 is 14 amino acids. V was pared by 4 bases and J by 6 bases, with 9 bases of the junction left unmatched.

Only one count was recorded for this clone. The chain carries TRBV11-2 and TRBJ2-2, with unresolved D. The CDR3 is 14 amino acids. Germline CDR1 is SGHAT and CDR2 is FQNNGV. Trimming took 5 bases from V and 2 from J, leaving 9 bases between them. CDR3 region: CASSVTENTGELFF. CDR3 coding DNA: TGTGCCAGCAGCGTCACAGAAAACACCGGGGAGCTGTTTTTT.

This clone showed up just once. The chain carries TRBV28 and TRBJ2-3; 10 bases fit TRBD1. Germline trimming cut 5 bases from V and 5 bases from J; bases unmatched to any gene: 7. Germline lookup yields CDR1 MDHEN and CDR2 SYDVKM. The CDR3 runs to 15 residues. The CDR3 here is CASSAPGTGEDTQYF. DNA of the CDR3: TGTGCCAGCAGTGCCCCCGGGACAGGGGAAGATACGCAGTATTTT. Full variable domain (remainder filled in from reference TRBV28 and TRBJ2-3): DVKVTQSSRYLVKRTGEKVFLECVQDMDHENMFWYRQDPGLGLRLIYFSYDVKMKEKGDIPEGYSVSREKKERFSLILESASTNQTSMYLCASSAPGTGEDTQYFGPGTRLTVL.

The chain joins TRBV29-1 to TRBJ1-5; TRBD1 aligns across 9 bases. Germline trimming cut 6 bases from V and 7 bases from J; bases unmatched to any gene: 7. The CDR3 has 13 amino acids. Germline V gene lookup returns CDR1 SQVTM and CDR2 ANQGSEA. The CDR3 loop is CSVAGTGYQPQHF. The CDR3 region has the DNA TGCAGCGTGGCCGGGACAGGGTACCAGCCCCAGCATTTT.

This sequence joins TRBV2 and TRBJ2-2; 9 bases line up with TRBD2. The germline CDR1 and CDR2 sequences are SNHLY and FYNNEI. V shed 7 bases, J shed 8 bases, and the junction held 14 bases outside the gene matches. The CDR3 runs 16 residues. The DNA of the CDR3 is TGTGCCAGCACCGAGGGTAGTAGCGGGAGTGATGGGGAGCTGTTTTTT. Its protein product is CASTEGSSGSDGELFF.

This chain uses TRBV10-1 with TRBJ2-1; 14 nucleotides align to TRBD2. In germline, CDR1 is WNHNN, CDR2 SYGVQD (reference sequence). This CDR3 spans 15 amino acids. V shed 6 bases, J shed 8 bases, and the junction held 6 bases outside the gene matches. This CDR3 reads CASSEGTSGSYEQFF. The CDR3 DNA reads as TGCGCCAGCAGCGAGGGGACTAGCGGGAGTTATGAGCAGTTCTTC.

The CDR3 coding sequence is TGTGCCATATCAGGACAGGGAGGCAATCAGCCCCAGCATTTT. Translated, it gives CAISGQGGNQPQHF. The V call is TRBV6-1, the J call TRBJ1-5; 8 bases are a match to TRBD1. The length of the CDR3 is 14 residues. Germline V lookup: CDR1 MNHNS, CDR2 SASEGT. V gave up 10 bases and J gave up 2 bases; unmatched junction bases: 7.

This rearrangement joins TRBV19 to TRBJ1-1; TRBD1 might be the D (5 bases). CDR1 LNHDA and CDR2 SQIVND come from the germline V gene (reference sequence). The CDR3 runs 16 residues. Deletions cut 5 bases from V and 5 bases from J, with 21 bases between. The CDR3 coding sequence is TGTGCCAGTAGTTTCCAGGGTCGGTCGGGTAGGACTGAAGCTTTCTTT. Protein sequence: CASSFQGRSGRTEAFF.